The clone carrying this TCR beta chain has a handful of counts. This sample was included in a study of blood T cell repertoires in COVID-19. Losses at the gene ends were 2 bases for V and 4 bases for J; bases not matched to a gene: 8. Germline V gives CDR1 GTSNPN, CDR2 SVGIG (reference sequence). This CDR3 comprises 15 residues. TCRdb keeps only in-frame clones here, not all; method: immunoSEQ multiplex PCR. The repertoire includes 200,000 or so clones, 80% to 90% of them detected once, and less than 5% sits in the top ten. The chain joins TRBV30 to TRBJ2-7; TRBD2 matches 10 bases. Material for sequencing was PBMCs or T cells enriched from blood (not recorded which). The TCR was taken from a middle-aged woman with acute COVID-19. The CDR3 region has the DNA TGTGCCTGGAGTCCCCCCTCTAGCGGGAGTTACGAGCAGTACTTC. Residues: CAWSPPSSGSYEQYF.